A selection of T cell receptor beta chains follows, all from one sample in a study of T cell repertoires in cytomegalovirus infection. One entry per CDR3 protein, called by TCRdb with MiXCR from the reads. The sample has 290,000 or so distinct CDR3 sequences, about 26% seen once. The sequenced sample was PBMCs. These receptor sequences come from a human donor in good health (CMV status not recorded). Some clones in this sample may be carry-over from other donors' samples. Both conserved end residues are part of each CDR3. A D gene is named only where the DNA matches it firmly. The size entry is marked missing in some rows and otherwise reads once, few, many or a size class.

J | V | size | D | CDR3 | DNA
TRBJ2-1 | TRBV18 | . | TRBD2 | CASSPFGLADDSYNEQFF | TGTGCCAGCTCACCCTTCGGACTAGCGGACGACTCCTACAATGAGCAGTTCTTC
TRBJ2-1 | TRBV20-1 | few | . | CSARVGGEKGSEQFF | TGCAGTGCTAGAGTAGGGGGGGAAAAGGGTAGTGAGCAGTTCTTC
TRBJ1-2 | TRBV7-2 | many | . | CASSLVGGVGYTF | TGTGCCAGCAGCTTAGTTGGGGGCGTCGGCTACACCTTC
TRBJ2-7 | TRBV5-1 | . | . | CASSLFRGGYEQYF | TGCGCCAGCAGCTTATTCAGGGGGGGCTACGAGCAGTACTTC
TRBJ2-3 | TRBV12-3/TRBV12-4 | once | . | CASSSDRRVDTQYF | TGTGCCAGCAGTAGCGACAGAAGAGTGGATACGCAGTATTTT
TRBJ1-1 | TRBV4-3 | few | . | CASSRALLNTEAFF | TGCGCCAGCAGCCGAGCTTTGCTAAACACTGAAGCTTTCTTT
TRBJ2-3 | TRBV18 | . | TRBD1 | CASSPTRDRVADTQYF | TGTGCCAGCTCACCGACCCGGGACAGGGTAGCAGATACGCAGTATTTT
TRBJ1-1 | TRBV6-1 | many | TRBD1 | CASSPDRGDMNTEAFF | TGTGCCAGCAGCCCGGACAGGGGGGACATGAACACTGAAGCTTTCTTT
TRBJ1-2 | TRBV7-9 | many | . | CASSLGSRGYTF | TGTGCCAGCAGCTTGGGCAGTAGAGGCTACACCTTC
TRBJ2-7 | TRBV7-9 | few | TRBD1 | CASSSPGTGFHEQYF | TGTGCCAGCAGCTCTCCCGGGACAGGGTTTCACGAGCAGTACTTC
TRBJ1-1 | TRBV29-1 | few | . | CSPIDHRERSYTEAFF | TGCAGCCCTATAGACCACAGGGAGAGGAGCTACACTGAAGCTTTCTTT
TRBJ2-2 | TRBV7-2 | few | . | CASSLGRYTGELFF | TGTGCCAGCAGCTTAGGGCGGTACACCGGGGAGCTGTTTTTT
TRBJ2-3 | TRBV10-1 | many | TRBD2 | CASVMASGRTVTDTQYF | TGCGCCAGTGTGATGGCTAGCGGGAGGACCGTCACAGATACGCAGTATTTT
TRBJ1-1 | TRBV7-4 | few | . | CAVQEYMNTEAFF | TGTGCCGTACAAGAATACATGAACACTGAAGCTTTCTTT
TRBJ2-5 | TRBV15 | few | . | CATSRDLLRQRETQYF | TGTGCCACCAGCAGAGACCTTTTGAGGCAGCGAGAGACCCAGTACTTC
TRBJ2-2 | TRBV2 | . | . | CASSEVASGELFF | TGTGCCAGCAGTGAAGTGGCTAGCGGGGAGCTGTTTTTT
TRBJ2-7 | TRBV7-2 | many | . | CASSYWLPGTATYEQYF | TGTGCCAGCAGCTATTGGCTCCCCGGGACTGCTACCTACGAGCAGTACTTC
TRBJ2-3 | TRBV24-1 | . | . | CATSDPGGGSTDTQYF | TGTGCCACCAGTGACCCTGGGGGGGGCAGCACAGATACGCAGTATTTT
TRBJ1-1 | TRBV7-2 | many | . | CASSSQTRTEAFF | TGTGCCAGCAGCAGCCAAACTAGGACTGAAGCTTTCTTT
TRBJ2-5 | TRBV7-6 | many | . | CASSLFFQAPKQETQYF | TGTGCCAGCAGCTTATTTTTTCAGGCTCCGAAGCAAGAGACCCAGTACTTC
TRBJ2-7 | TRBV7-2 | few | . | CASSESGANSYEQYF | TGTGCCAGCAGCGAGTCAGGGGCAAACTCCTACGAGCAGTACTTC
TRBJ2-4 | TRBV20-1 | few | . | CSATPSVGNIQYF | TGCAGTGCAACCCCCTCAGTCGGAAACATTCAGTACTTC
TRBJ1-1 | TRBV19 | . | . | CASSNAVVNTEAFF | TGTGCCAGTAGTAATGCGGTGGTGAACACTGAAGCTTTCTTT
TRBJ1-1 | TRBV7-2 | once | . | CASSPDMVTEAFF | TGTGCCAGCAGCCCTGACATGGTGACTGAAGCTTTCTTT
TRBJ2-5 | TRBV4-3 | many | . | CASSPRGGGSQETQYF | TGCGCCAGCAGCCCTCGGGGCGGAGGTTCTCAAGAGACCCAGTACTTC
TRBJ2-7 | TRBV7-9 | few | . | CASSRRGGAGKGEQYF | TGTGCCAGCAGCCGACGAGGAGGGGCGGGGAAGGGGGAGCAGTACTTC
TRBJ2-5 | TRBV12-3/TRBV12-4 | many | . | CASRDKWAEETQYF | TGTGCCAGCAGAGACAAGTGGGCGGAGGAGACCCAGTACTTC
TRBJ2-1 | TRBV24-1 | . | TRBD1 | CATSDWGTGAYNEQFF | TGTGCCACCAGTGATTGGGGGACAGGGGCCTACAATGAGCAGTTCTTC
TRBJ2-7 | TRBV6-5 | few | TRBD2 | CASWASGSSYEQYF | TGTGCCAGTTGGGCTAGCGGGAGCTCCTACGAGCAGTACTTC
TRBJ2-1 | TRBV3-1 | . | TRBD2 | CASSQRAGVYNEQFF | TGTGCCAGCAGCCAGAGAGCGGGGGTCTACAATGAGCAGTTCTTC
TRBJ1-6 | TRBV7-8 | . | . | CASSGEGYSPLHF | TGTGCCAGTAGTGGTGAAGGTTATTCACCCCTCCACTTT
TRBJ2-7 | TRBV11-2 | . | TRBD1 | CASSPGQGSGEQYF | TGTGCCAGCAGCCCCGGACAGGGATCGGGGGAGCAGTACTTC
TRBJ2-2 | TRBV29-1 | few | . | CSVAVSGNTGELFF | TGCAGCGTTGCGGTATCGGGGAACACCGGGGAGCTGTTTTTT
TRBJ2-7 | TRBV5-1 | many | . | CASGQTGAYSYEQYF | TGCGCCAGCGGCCAAACAGGCGCTTACTCCTACGAGCAGTACTTC
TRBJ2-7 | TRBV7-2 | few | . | CASSLADTRYEQYF | TGTGCCAGCAGCTTAGCGGACACCCGCTACGAGCAGTACTTC
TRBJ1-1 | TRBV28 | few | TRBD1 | CASRGTGQGLAEAFF | TGTGCCAGCAGGGGGACGGGACAGGGGCTTGCTGAAGCTTTCTTT
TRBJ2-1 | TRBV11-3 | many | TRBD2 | CASSPDGRAGVDEQFF | TGTGCCAGCAGCCCGGACGGGAGGGCCGGGGTTGATGAGCAGTTCTTC
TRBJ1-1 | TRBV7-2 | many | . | CASYFVRGSTEAFF | TGTGCCAGCTACTTCGTAAGGGGAAGCACTGAAGCTTTCTTT
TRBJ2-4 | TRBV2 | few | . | CASSGDRKRHF | TGTGCCAGCAGTGGCGACCGCAAGCGGCACTTC
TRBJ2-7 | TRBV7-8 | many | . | CASSLLQRNSYEQYF | TGTGCCAGCAGCTTACTCCAGCGAAACTCCTACGAGCAGTACTTC
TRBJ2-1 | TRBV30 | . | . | CAWRSPQPQAGNEQFF | TGTGCCTGGAGATCCCCCCAACCGCAGGCTGGGAATGAGCAGTTCTTC
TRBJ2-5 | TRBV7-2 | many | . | CASSLVAQETQYF | TGTGCCAGCAGCTTAGTGGCACAAGAGACCCAGTACTTC
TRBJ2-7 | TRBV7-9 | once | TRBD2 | CASSATSVSYEQYF | TGTGCCAGCAGCGCCACTAGCGTCTCCTACGAGCAGTACTTC
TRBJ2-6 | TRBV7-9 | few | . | CASNQGGVASGANVLTF | TGTGCCAGCAACCAAGGTGGGGTTGCCTCTGGGGCCAACGTCCTGACTTTC
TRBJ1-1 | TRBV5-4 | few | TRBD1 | CASSPGGRSTEAFF | TGTGCCAGCAGCCCAGGGGGTAGAAGCACTGAAGCTTTCTTT
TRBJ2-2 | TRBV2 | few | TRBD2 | CASRQTSGSSGELFF | TGTGCCAGCAGGCAGACTAGCGGGAGTTCCGGGGAGCTGTTTTTT
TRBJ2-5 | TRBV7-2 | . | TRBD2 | CASSPVGTSGSGKTQYF | TGTGCCAGCAGCCCTGTGGGGACTAGCGGGAGCGGGAAGACCCAGTACTTC
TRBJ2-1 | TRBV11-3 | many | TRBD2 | CASRREGLDEQFF | TGTGCCAGCAGGCGGGAGGGCCTTGATGAGCAGTTCTTC
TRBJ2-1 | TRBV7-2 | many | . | CASSTPFGEQFF | TGTGCCAGCAGCACACCCTTTGGGGAGCAGTTCTTC